Following are 5 T cell receptor beta chains from one sample sequenced in a study of response to subunit inactivated influenza vaccine. TCRdb redid the calling of the RT-PCR reads with MiXCR, one entry per CDR3 protein. The sample holds 200,000 to 250,000 distinct CDR3 sequences, more than 9% seen once. The material sequenced was non-naive T cells sorted from PBMCs, taken around 14 days before vaccination. These receptors were taken from a man aged 45-65 years who received an inactivated influenza vaccine.

This clonotype was seen repeatedly, ten times or more. The V gene is TRBV7-2, the J gene TRBJ1-2; D gene uncertain. Germline V gene data show CDR1 as SGHTA and CDR2 as FQGNSA. Trimming removed 5 bases at V and 4 bases at J, with 23 bases between. CDR3 size: 17 residues. CDR3 residues: CASSVSNFWAGAYGYTF. For the CDR3, the DNA is TGTGCCAGCAGCGTCTCGAATTTCTGGGCAGGCGCCTATGGCTACACCTTC.

The CDR3 region has the DNA TGTGCCAGCAGCTTAGAACCGCGACCTGAAGCTTTCTTT. Encoded protein: CASSLEPRPEAFF. V and J are TRBV7-9 and TRBJ1-1; no clear D gene. Germline CDR1 reads SEHNR; CDR2 reads FQNEAQ (reference sequence). V was cut by 1 base and J by 6 bases, with 9 bases left in between. CDR3 length: 13 amino acids.

In its sample, this clonotype was seen many times. The chain employs TRBV7-2 and TRBJ2-7, with D perhaps matching TRBD1 or TRBD2 (5 bases each). The CDR3 is 15 amino acids. Germline V gives CDR1 SGHTA, CDR2 FQGNSA. Trimming removed 3 bases from V and 2 bases from J, with 14 bases in between. CDR3 amino acids: CASSFGWDGAYEQYF. CDR3 nucleotides: TGTGCCAGCAGCTTCGGCTGGGACGGAGCCTACGAGCAGTACTTC.

The table lists this clonotype with a few counts. The genes are TRBV7-2 and TRBJ2-5, with 9 bases that match TRBD2. CDR3 length: 16 residues. Germline CDR1 is SGHTA and CDR2 is FQGNSA. The V and J ends lost 1 base and 2 bases, in that order; junction bases with no gene match: 5. The CDR3 loop reads CASSLVVSGGQETQYF. In DNA, the CDR3 is TGTGCCAGCAGCTTAGTGGTTAGCGGGGGTCAAGAGACCCAGTACTTC.

This clonotype was observed a handful of times. This chain connects TRBV6-1 to TRBJ2-2, with 7 bases matching TRBD2. V lost 6 bases to trimming and J lost 5 bases; unmatched junction nucleotides: 12. Per the germline V gene, CDR1 is MNHNS and CDR2 is SASEGT. This CDR3 has 16 residues. The CDR3 DNA follows: TGTGCCAGCAGGGCCTGGAGCGGGACCGGAACCGGGGAGCTGTTTTTT. Its translation is CASRAWSGTGTGELFF.